The rows below give T cell receptor beta chains drawn from one sample of a study of OX40 agonist ivuxolimab in advanced cancers. Profiled with immunoSEQ multiplex PCR; TCRdb holds only in-frame clones, not every one. The sample shows roughly 15,000 clones, about four fifths of them seen only once. The source material was CD4+ or CD8+ T cells sorted from blood, sampled in a trial of the OX40 agonist ivuxolimab. The receptors stem from an adult with an advanced solid tumor such as melanoma, head and neck, liver or kidney cancer. The CDR3 runs from the conserved cysteine through the conserved F or W. Each record gives: V gene, clone size, J gene, D gene, CDR3 DNA, CDR3 protein. The D gene is left open where the match is weak. Size values are once, few and many counts, or a class for expanded clones, and some rows have none.

v_gene: TRBV5-8; abundance: -; j_gene: TRBJ1-5; d_gene: -; CDR3nt: TGTGCCAGCAGCTTCCGACACGGTAAAGATCAGCCCCAGCATTTT; CDR3aa: CASSFRHGKDQPQHF
v_gene: TRBV4-1; abundance: -; j_gene: TRBJ1-5; d_gene: TRBD1; CDR3nt: TGCGCCAGCAGCCAGCCGGACAGGGGAGGCAATCAGCCCCAGCATTTT; CDR3aa: CASSQPDRGGNQPQHF
v_gene: TRBV4-1; abundance: -; j_gene: TRBJ1-3; d_gene: -; CDR3nt: TGCGCCAGCAGCCAAAGGTTACAGTCCTCTGGAAACACCATATATTTT; CDR3aa: CASSQRLQSSGNTIYF
v_gene: TRBV7-3; abundance: -; j_gene: TRBJ2-6; d_gene: -; CDR3nt: TGTGCCAGCAGCTCCCAATTGGTGGGAGGAGGGGCCAACGTCCTGACTTTC; CDR3aa: CASSSQLVGGGANVLTF
v_gene: TRBV4-1; abundance: -; j_gene: TRBJ2-1; d_gene: -; CDR3nt: TGCGCCAGCAGCAATGACCTAAACAATGAGCAGTTCTTC; CDR3aa: CASSNDLNNEQFF
v_gene: TRBV27; abundance: -; j_gene: TRBJ1-5; d_gene: TRBD1; CDR3nt: TGTGCCAGCAGTAGACAGGGGGCAAATCAGCCCCAGCATTTT; CDR3aa: CASSRQGANQPQHF
v_gene: TRBV27; abundance: -; j_gene: TRBJ2-4; d_gene: -; CDR3nt: TGTGCCAGCAGTTTTTGGGCGGAGGGGGCCAAAAACATTCAGTACTTC; CDR3aa: CASSFWAEGAKNIQYF
v_gene: TRBV6-1; abundance: -; j_gene: TRBJ2-2; d_gene: -; CDR3nt: TGTGCCAGCAGTGAAAGGCCTTCGGGGGACGGGGAGCTGTTTTTT; CDR3aa: CASSERPSGDGELFF
v_gene: TRBV18; abundance: -; j_gene: TRBJ2-1; d_gene: TRBD2; CDR3nt: TGTGCCAGCTCACTCGGGACTAGCGGGATCTACAATGAGCAGTTCTTC; CDR3aa: CASSLGTSGIYNEQFF
v_gene: TRBV5-8; abundance: -; j_gene: TRBJ2-7; d_gene: -; CDR3nt: TGTGCCAGCAGCTTTAGTGGTACCCTATACGAGCAGTACTTC; CDR3aa: CASSFSGTLYEQYF
v_gene: TRBV21-1; abundance: -; j_gene: TRBJ1-2; d_gene: -; CDR3nt: TGTGCCAGTCCGAACCAGGTCGGCGGCTACACCTTC; CDR3aa: CASPNQVGGYTF
v_gene: TRBV2; abundance: once; j_gene: TRBJ1-1; d_gene: TRBD1; CDR3nt: TGTGCCAGCAGGGGGACCGGGACAGGGGGATGGAACACTGAAGCTTTCTTT; CDR3aa: CASRGTGTGGWNTEAFF
v_gene: TRBV25-1; abundance: -; j_gene: TRBJ1-5; d_gene: -; CDR3nt: TGTGCCAGCACGTGGCAACCCCAGCATTTT; CDR3aa: CASTWQPQHF
v_gene: TRBV5-4; abundance: -; j_gene: TRBJ1-1; d_gene: -; CDR3nt: TGTGCCAGCAGCTTGATCGGCGGTAGGTACACTGAAGCTTTCTTT; CDR3aa: CASSLIGGRYTEAFF
v_gene: TRBV5-5; abundance: -; j_gene: TRBJ1-1; d_gene: -; CDR3nt: TGTGCCAGCAGCTTGGAAGGCAAGAACACTGAAGCTTTCTTT; CDR3aa: CASSLEGKNTEAFF
v_gene: TRBV6-1; abundance: few; j_gene: TRBJ2-7; d_gene: -; CDR3nt: TGTGCCAGCAGTGAAGACGGAGGTCCCTACGAGCAGTACTTC; CDR3aa: CASSEDGGPYEQYF
v_gene: TRBV9; abundance: -; j_gene: TRBJ2-5; d_gene: TRBD2; CDR3nt: TGTGCCAGCAGCGTTGAGCGGGATTACCAAGAGACCCAGTACTTC; CDR3aa: CASSVERDYQETQYF
v_gene: TRBV7-3; abundance: -; j_gene: TRBJ2-7; d_gene: -; CDR3nt: TGTGCCAGCAGCCCCCAGGGGCCGGATTACGAGCAGTACTTC; CDR3aa: CASSPQGPDYEQYF
v_gene: TRBV27; abundance: -; j_gene: TRBJ2-2; d_gene: TRBD2; CDR3nt: TGTGCCAGCAGTTTATCGGTCTTAGCGGGAGTAACCGGGGAGCTGTTTTTT; CDR3aa: CASSLSVLAGVTGELFF
v_gene: TRBV4-1; abundance: -; j_gene: TRBJ2-1; d_gene: TRBD1; CDR3nt: TGCGCCAGCGGCGGACAGGAAAATGAGCAGTTCTTC; CDR3aa: CASGGQENEQFF
v_gene: TRBV6-1; abundance: -; j_gene: TRBJ2-1; d_gene: TRBD2; CDR3nt: TGTGCCAGCAGTAGACTAGCGGGAGGGTACAATGAGCAGTTCTTC; CDR3aa: CASSRLAGGYNEQFF
v_gene: TRBV6-1; abundance: -; j_gene: TRBJ2-7; d_gene: -; CDR3nt: TGTGCCAGCAGTCCGATTTCATTTTACGAGCAGTACTTC; CDR3aa: CASSPISFYEQYF
v_gene: TRBV11-2; abundance: few; j_gene: TRBJ1-5; d_gene: TRBD1; CDR3nt: TGTGCCAGCAGCCTCGGACAGGGGCTTTCAGCCCAGCATTTT; CDR3aa: CASSLGQGLSAQHF